This is a list of T cell receptor beta chains from one sample in a study of OX40 agonist ivuxolimab in advanced cancers. TCRdb keeps only in-frame clones here, not all; method: immunoSEQ multiplex PCR. The sample contains under 70,000 clones, around nine tenths of which appear only once. This specimen consisted of CD4+ or CD8+ T cells sorted from blood, obtained in a trial of the OX40 agonist ivuxolimab. These receptors were obtained from an adult with an advanced solid tumor such as melanoma, head and neck, liver or kidney cancer. Both conserved end residues are part of each CDR3. D genes are given only for firm matches. Clone size is shown for a subset of rows, as once, few, many or a class of expanded clone.

j_call clone_size cdr3_length v_call d_call cdr3_aa cdr3_nt
TRBJ2-1 . 15 TRBV5-1 TRBD2 CASSNSGRQDNEQFF TGCGCCAGCAGCAATAGCGGGAGGCAAGACAATGAGCAGTTCTTC
TRBJ2-2 . 15 TRBV2 . CASTPGGMDTGELFF TGTGCCAGCACCCCAGGGGGGATGGACACCGGGGAGCTGTTTTTT
TRBJ1-1 . 14 TRBV5-5 TRBD1 CASSSYTGETEAFF TGTGCCAGCAGTTCATACACAGGGGAGACTGAAGCTTTCTTT
TRBJ2-6 . 15 TRBV6-6 . CASSYQGSGANVLTF TGTGCCAGCAGTTACCAGGGCTCTGGGGCCAACGTCCTGACTTTC
TRBJ2-2 . 13 TRBV18 . CASSRTNGGELFF TGTGCCAGCTCACGTACAAACGGTGGGGAGCTGTTTTTT
TRBJ2-1 . 15 TRBV5-5 TRBD1 CASSSGGITYNEQFF TGTGCCAGCAGCTCAGGGGGTATCACCTACAATGAGCAGTTCTTC
TRBJ2-7 . 14 TRBV5-6 TRBD2 CASSLTSGPDEQYF TGTGCCAGCAGCTTGACTAGCGGGCCGGACGAGCAGTACTTC
TRBJ1-4 . 14 TRBV5-4 TRBD1 CASSSGQVNEKLFF TGTGCCAGCAGCTCCGGACAGGTTAATGAAAAACTGTTTTTT
TRBJ1-1 . 12 TRBV29-1 . CSVSTENTEAFF TGCAGCGTTTCGACGGAGAACACTGAAGCTTTCTTT
TRBJ2-3 . 15 TRBV5-4 TRBD1 CASSTGGGFTDTQYF TGTGCCAGCAGCACAGGGGGCGGTTTCACAGATACGCAGTATTTT
TRBJ1-4 . 14 TRBV28 . CASSPGVFHEKLFF TGTGCCAGCAGCCCCGGAGTTTTTCATGAAAAACTGTTTTTT
TRBJ1-2 . 15 TRBV30 TRBD1 CAWSAYFTTGDGYTF TGTGCCTGGAGTGCATATTTTACGACAGGGGATGGCTACACCTTC
TRBJ1-5 . 13 TRBV2 . CASKRGWDQPQHF TGTGCCAGCAAGAGGGGATGGGATCAGCCCCAGCATTTT
TRBJ2-3 . 13 TRBV6-4 . CASSERSKDTQYF TGTGCCAGCAGTGAACGCTCCAAAGATACGCAGTATTTT
TRBJ2-7 . 16 TRBV5-1 TRBD2 CASSLTRSGSSNEQYF TGCGCCAGCAGCTTGACCCGAAGCGGGAGTTCGAATGAGCAGTACTTC
TRBJ2-7 . 14 TRBV4-2 . CASSQAPGSYEQYF TGTGCCAGCAGCCAAGCCCCAGGGAGCTACGAGCAGTACTTC
TRBJ2-1 . 15 TRBV5-1 . CASSLGDTPTNEQFF TGCGCCAGCAGCTTGGGGGACACTCCAACGAATGAGCAGTTCTTC
TRBJ1-6 . 14 TRBV2 TRBD1 CASSGDSSNSPLHF TGTGCCAGCAGTGGGGACAGTTCTAATTCACCCCTCCACTTT
TRBJ1-2 . 14 TRBV5-4 . CASSWDPGKDGYTF TGTGCCAGCAGCTGGGATCCAGGGAAGGATGGCTACACCTTC
TRBJ2-7 . 14 TRBV6-5 . CASSLAFRSYEQYF TGTGCCAGCAGCTTAGCGTTTCGAAGCTACGAGCAGTACTTC
TRBJ2-5 . 15 TRBV6-1 . CASSDPGGTVWTQYF TGTGCCAGCAGTGACCCTGGGGGTACGGTTTGGACCCAGTACTTC
TRBJ2-4 . 21 TRBV30 TRBD2 CAWTSPGLAGGPLLAKNIQYF TGTGCCTGGACTTCACCTGGACTAGCGGGAGGGCCCCTGCTAGCCAAAAACATTCAGTACTTC
TRBJ2-7 . 20 TRBV5-1 TRBD1 CASSLTQGVFTGPENYEQYF TGCGCCAGCAGCTTGACACAGGGGGTTTTTACGGGTCCGGAAAACTACGAGCAGTACTTC
TRBJ2-7 . 14 TRBV5-4 . CASSPQQGGYEQYF TGTGCCAGCAGCCCGCAACAGGGTGGCTACGAGCAGTACTTC
TRBJ2-3 . 16 TRBV6-6 TRBD1 CASSSRQGQDTDTQYF TGTGCCAGCAGTTCCCGACAGGGCCAAGACACAGATACGCAGTATTTT
TRBJ2-1 . 17 TRBV10-3 TRBD2 CAISDTSGGASYNEQFF TGTGCCATCAGTGACACTAGCGGGGGGGCTTCCTACAATGAGCAGTTCTTC
TRBJ1-2 . 15 TRBV11-2 . CASSLEQGAVYGYTF TGTGCCAGCAGCTTAGAACAGGGAGCGGTCTATGGCTACACCTTC
TRBJ2-5 . 14 TRBV6-6 TRBD1 CATKTGGRGETQYF TGTGCCACTAAGACAGGGGGCAGAGGGGAGACCCAGTACTTC
TRBJ2-1 . 15 TRBV10-3 TRBD2 CAISGTSGNTNEQFF TGTGCCATCAGTGGGACTAGCGGGAATACCAATGAGCAGTTCTTC
TRBJ2-7 once 15 TRBV4-1 TRBD2 CASSQVTSGITEQYF TGCGCCAGCAGCCAAGTTACTAGCGGGATAACCGAGCAGTACTTC
TRBJ1-3 . 18 TRBV28 . CASSSGSITGNSGNTIYF TGTGCCAGCAGTTCCGGCTCGATAACAGGGAACTCTGGAAACACCATATATTTT
TRBJ2-1 . 13 TRBV19 . CASSIEGAGEQFF TGTGCCAGTAGTATAGAAGGAGCTGGTGAGCAGTTCTTC
TRBJ1-6 . 13 TRBV9 . CASSVEGYSPLHF TGTGCCAGCAGCGTAGAAGGCTATTCACCCCTCCACTTT
TRBJ1-3 . 15 TRBV19 . CASSINTLSGNTIYF TGTGCCAGTAGTATCAACACGCTATCTGGAAACACCATATATTTT
TRBJ2-7 . 16 TRBV15 TRBD2 CATSRGGGVGSYEQYF TGTGCCACCAGCAGAGGGGGAGGGGTGGGCTCCTACGAGCAGTACTTC
TRBJ2-3 . 15 TRBV18 TRBD1 CASSPVSTGKDTQYF TGTGCCAGCTCACCAGTCTCGACAGGGAAGGATACGCAGTATTTT
TRBJ1-1 . 14 TRBV10-1 TRBD1 CASSDGRGYTEAFF TGCGCCAGCAGTGATGGCAGGGGGTATACTGAAGCTTTCTTT
TRBJ2-2 . 14 TRBV5-1 . CASSWSHGPGELFF TGCGCCAGCAGCTGGTCCCATGGCCCCGGGGAGCTGTTTTTT
TRBJ1-3 . 15 TRBV7-8 . CASSFTDARGNTIYF TGTGCCAGCAGCTTCACGGACGCTCGGGGAAACACCATATATTTT
TRBJ2-6 . 16 TRBV7-9 . CASSWAGASGANVLTF TGTGCCAGCAGCTGGGCGGGGGCCTCTGGGGCCAACGTCCTGACTTTC
TRBJ1-1 once 13 TRBV10-3 . CAISETGNTEAFF TGTGCCATCAGTGAAACAGGGAACACTGAAGCTTTCTTT
TRBJ2-7 . 14 TRBV2 . CASRVRGWVREQYF TGTGCCAGCAGGGTAAGGGGGTGGGTTAGAGAGCAGTACTTC
TRBJ2-7 . 12 TRBV10-3 . CAISPTSYEQYF TGTGCCATCAGCCCCACCTCCTACGAGCAGTACTTC
TRBJ1-2 once 12 TRBV6-6 . CASSRQKSGYTF TGTGCCAGCAGTCGGCAGAAAAGTGGCTACACCTTC